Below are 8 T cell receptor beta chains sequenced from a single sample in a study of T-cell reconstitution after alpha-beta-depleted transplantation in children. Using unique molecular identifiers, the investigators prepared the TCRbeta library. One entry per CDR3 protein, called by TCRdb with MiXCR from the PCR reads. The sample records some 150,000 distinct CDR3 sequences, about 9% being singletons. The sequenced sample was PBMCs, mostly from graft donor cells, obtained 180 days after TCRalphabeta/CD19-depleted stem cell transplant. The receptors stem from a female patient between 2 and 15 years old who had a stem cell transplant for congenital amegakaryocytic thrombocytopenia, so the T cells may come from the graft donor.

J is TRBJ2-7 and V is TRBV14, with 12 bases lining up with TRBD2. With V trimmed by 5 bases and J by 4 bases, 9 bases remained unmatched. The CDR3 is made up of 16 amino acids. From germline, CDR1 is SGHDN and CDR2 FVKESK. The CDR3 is CASSTRLAGARYEQYF. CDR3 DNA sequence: TGTGCCAGCAGCACCCGACTAGCGGGAGCTCGGTACGAGCAGTACTTC.

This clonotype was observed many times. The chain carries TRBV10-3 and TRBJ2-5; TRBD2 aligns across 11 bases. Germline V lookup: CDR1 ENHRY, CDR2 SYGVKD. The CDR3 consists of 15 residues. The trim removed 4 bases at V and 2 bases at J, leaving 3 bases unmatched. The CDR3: CAISGGLAVQETQYF. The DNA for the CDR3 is TGTGCCATCAGTGGGGGACTAGCGGTGCAAGAGACCCAGTACTTC.

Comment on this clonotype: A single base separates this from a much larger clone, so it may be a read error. CDR3 DNA sequence: TGTGCCACCAAGACAGGAGCTGGAAACACCATATATTTT. It specifies CATKTGAGNTIYF. This rearrangement joins TRBV7-9 to TRBJ1-3, with D tentatively TRBD1 (6 bases). V lost 10 bases, J lost 2 bases, and 12 bases lay in between. Germline lookup yields CDR1 SEHNR and CDR2 FQNEAQ (reference sequence). CDR3 length: 13 amino acids.

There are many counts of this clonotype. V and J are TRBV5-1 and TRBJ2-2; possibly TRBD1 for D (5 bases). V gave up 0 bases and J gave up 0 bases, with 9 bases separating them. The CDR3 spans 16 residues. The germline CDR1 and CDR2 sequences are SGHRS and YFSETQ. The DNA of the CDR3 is TGCGCCAGCAGCTTGGCAGGACACGCGAACACCGGGGAGCTGTTTTTT. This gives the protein CASSLAGHANTGELFF.

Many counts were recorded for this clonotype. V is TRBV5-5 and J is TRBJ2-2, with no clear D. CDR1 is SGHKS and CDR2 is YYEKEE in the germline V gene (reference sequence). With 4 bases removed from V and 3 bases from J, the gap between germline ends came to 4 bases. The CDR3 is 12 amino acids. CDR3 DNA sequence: TGTGCCAGCAGCGTTTACACCGGGGAGCTGTTTTTT. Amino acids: CASSVYTGELFF.

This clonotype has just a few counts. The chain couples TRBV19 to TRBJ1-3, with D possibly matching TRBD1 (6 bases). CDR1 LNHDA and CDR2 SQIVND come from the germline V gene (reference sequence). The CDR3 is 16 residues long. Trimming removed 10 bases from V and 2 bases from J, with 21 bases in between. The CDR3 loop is CATRLQGSPAGNTIYF. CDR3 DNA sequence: TGTGCCACCCGACTACAGGGCTCCCCCGCTGGAAACACCATATATTTT.

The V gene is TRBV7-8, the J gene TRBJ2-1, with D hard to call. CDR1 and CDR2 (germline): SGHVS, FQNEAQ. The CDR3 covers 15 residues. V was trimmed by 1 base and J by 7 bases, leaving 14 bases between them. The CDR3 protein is CASSLDGRYRNEQFF. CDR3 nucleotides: TGTGCCAGCAGCTTAGATGGTCGCTATAGGAATGAGCAGTTCTTC.

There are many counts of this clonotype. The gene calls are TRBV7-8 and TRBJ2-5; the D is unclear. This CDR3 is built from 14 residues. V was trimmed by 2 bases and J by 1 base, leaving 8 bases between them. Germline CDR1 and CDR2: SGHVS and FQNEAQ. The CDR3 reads CASSLSSSQETQYF. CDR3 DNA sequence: TGTGCCAGCAGCTTAAGTAGTAGCCAAGAGACCCAGTACTTC.